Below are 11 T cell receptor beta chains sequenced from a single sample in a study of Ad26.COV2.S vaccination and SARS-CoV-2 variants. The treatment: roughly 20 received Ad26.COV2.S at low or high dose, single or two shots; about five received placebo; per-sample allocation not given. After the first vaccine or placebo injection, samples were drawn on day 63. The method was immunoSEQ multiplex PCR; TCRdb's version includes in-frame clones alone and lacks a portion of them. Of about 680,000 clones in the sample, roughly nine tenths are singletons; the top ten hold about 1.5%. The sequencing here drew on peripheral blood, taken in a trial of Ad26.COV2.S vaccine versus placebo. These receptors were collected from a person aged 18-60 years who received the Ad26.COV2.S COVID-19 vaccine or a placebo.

The CDR3 DNA reads as TGTGCCACCAGTGAAGGGGGTTCCTACAATGAGCAGTTCTTC. Translated: CATSEGGSYNEQFF. The V and J genes are TRBV24-1 and TRBJ2-1; tentative D call: TRBD1 (6 bases). This CDR3 has 14 residues. Germline V gives CDR1 KGHDR, CDR2 SFDVKD. Trimming removed 4 bases at V and 1 base at J, with 7 bases between.

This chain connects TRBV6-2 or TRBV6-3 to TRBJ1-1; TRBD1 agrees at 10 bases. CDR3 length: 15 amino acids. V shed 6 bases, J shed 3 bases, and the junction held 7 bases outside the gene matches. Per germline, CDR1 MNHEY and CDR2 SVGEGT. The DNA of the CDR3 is TGTGCCAGCAGCACCAGACAGGGGGCGTACACTGAAGCTTTCTTT. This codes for CASSTRQGAYTEAFF.

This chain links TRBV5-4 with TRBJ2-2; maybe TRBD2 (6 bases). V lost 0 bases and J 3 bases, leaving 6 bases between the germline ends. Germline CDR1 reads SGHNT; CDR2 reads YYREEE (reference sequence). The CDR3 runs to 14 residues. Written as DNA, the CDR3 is TGTGCCAGCAGCTTGGGGGGGGACACCGGGGAGCTGTTTTTT. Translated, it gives CASSLGGDTGELFF.

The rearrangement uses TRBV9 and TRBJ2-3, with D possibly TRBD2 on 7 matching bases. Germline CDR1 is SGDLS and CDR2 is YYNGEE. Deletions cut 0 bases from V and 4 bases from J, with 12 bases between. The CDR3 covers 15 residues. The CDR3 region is CASSVAGGLPDTQYF. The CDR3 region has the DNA TGTGCCAGCAGCGTAGCGGGGGGCCTCCCAGATACGCAGTATTTT.

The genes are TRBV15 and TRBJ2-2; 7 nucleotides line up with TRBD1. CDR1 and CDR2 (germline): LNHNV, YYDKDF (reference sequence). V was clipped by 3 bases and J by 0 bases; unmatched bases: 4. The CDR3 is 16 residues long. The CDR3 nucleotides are TGTGCCACCAGCAGGCAGGGGACAGCGAACACCGGGGAGCTGTTTTTT. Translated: CATSRQGTANTGELFF.

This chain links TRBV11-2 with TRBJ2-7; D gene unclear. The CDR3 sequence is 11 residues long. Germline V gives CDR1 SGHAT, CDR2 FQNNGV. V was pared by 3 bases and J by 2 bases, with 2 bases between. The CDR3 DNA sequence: TGTGCCAGCAGCTTTACCTACGAGCAGTACTTC. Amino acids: CASSFTYEQYF.

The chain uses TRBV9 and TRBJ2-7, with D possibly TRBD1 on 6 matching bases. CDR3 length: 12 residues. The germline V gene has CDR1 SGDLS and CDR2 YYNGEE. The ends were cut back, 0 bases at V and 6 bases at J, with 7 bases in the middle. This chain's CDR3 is CASSVGGGEQYF. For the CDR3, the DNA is TGTGCCAGCAGCGTAGGAGGGGGCGAGCAGTACTTC.

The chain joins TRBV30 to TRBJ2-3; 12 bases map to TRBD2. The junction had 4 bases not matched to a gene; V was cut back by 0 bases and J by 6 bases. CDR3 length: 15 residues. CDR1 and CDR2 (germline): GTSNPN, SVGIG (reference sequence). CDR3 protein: CAWSVGLAGPDTQYF. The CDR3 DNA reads TGTGCCTGGAGTGTAGGACTAGCGGGGCCTGATACGCAGTATTTT.

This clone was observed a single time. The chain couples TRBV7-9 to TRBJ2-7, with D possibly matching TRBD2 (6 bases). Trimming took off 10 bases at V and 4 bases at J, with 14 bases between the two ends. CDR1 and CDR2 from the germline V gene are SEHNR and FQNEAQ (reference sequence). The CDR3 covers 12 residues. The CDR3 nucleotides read TGTGCCACGGTTGGGGCGGGATACGAGCAGTACTTC. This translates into CATVGAGYEQYF.

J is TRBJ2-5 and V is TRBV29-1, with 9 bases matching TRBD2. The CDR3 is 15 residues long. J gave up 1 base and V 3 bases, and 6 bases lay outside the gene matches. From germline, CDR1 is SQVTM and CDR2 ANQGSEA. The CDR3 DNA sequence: TGCAGCGTTGAGGGGTCTAGCGGGGTCCAAGAGACCCAGTACTTC. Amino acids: CSVEGSSGVQETQYF.

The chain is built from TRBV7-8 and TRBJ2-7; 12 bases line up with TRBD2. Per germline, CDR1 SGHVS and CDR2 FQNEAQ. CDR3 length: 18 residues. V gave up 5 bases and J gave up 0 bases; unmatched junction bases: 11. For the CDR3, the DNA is TGTGCCAGCAGCCGACAGACTAGCGGGAGCTCCCTCTCCTACGAGCAGTACTTC. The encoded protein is CASSRQTSGSSLSYEQYF.